This is a list of T cell receptor beta chains from one sample in a study of T-cell reconstitution after alpha-beta-depleted transplantation in children. TCRdb reanalysed the PCR reads using MiXCR and keeps one entry per CDR3 protein. The sample gives 80,000 or so distinct CDR3 sequences, about 14% of which show up once; 27% is in the top ten. Sequences were derived from PBMCs, mostly from graft donor cells, sampled 180 days after TCRalphabeta/CD19-depleted stem cell transplant. The receptors originated from a male patient under 10 years old who had a stem cell transplant for acute lymphoblastic leukemia, so the T cells may come from the graft donor. CDR3s include the opening cysteine and the closing phenylalanine or tryptophan. A D gene is named only where the DNA matches it firmly. Part of the rows lack a size; the others show once, few, many or a class for expanded clones.

cdr3_nt cdr3_aa d_call j_call v_call clone_size
TGCAGTGCTAGGGGGCCCAGGTTAGCCAAAAACATTCAGTACTTC CSARGPRLAKNIQYF - TRBJ2-4 TRBV20-1 many
TGTGCCACCAGTGATTCACAGGGGGCTGGCACTGAAGCTTTCTTT CATSDSQGAGTEAFF TRBD1 TRBJ1-1 TRBV24-1 few
TGTGCCAGCAGCTACGGACAGGGAGGTACTGAAGCTTTCTTT CASSYGQGGTEAFF TRBD1 TRBJ1-1 TRBV7-2 few
TGTGCCAGCAACCCTGAGGGGCCTCGAAATGGCTACACCTTC CASNPEGPRNGYTF - TRBJ1-2 TRBV7-9 few
TGTGCCAGCGCCTGGGGGGGACCTGGAAACACCATATATTTT CASAWGGPGNTIYF - TRBJ1-3 TRBV2 -
TGTGCCATCAGACCTAGCGGGAGGAACACCGGGGAGCTGTTTTTT CAIRPSGRNTGELFF TRBD2 TRBJ2-2 TRBV10-3 -
TGTGCCAGCACCATCCGGGCTTCCAGCTCCTACGAGCAGTACTTC CASTIRASSSYEQYF - TRBJ2-7 TRBV6-1 -
TGTGCCAGCAGTCCCAGACAGGGCGGCGCCAAAAACATTCAGTACTTC CASSPRQGGAKNIQYF TRBD1 TRBJ2-4 TRBV12-3/TRBV12-4 -
TGTGCCAGCAGCGTAGGGGAGGCGGGGGGCCGGGAGACCCAGTACTTC CASSVGEAGGRETQYF TRBD2 TRBJ2-5 TRBV9 few
TGTGCCATCAGTGTACTAGCGGGAGCCGCCTACGAGCAGTACTTC CAISVLAGAAYEQYF TRBD2 TRBJ2-7 TRBV10-3 many
TGTGCCAGCAGCCCGAGACGGAGCTACGAGCAGTACTTC CASSPRRSYEQYF - TRBJ2-7 TRBV5-6 -
TGTGCCAGCAGCTTACAGGGGCGTGCAACTGAAGCTTTCTTT CASSLQGRATEAFF - TRBJ1-1 TRBV7-2 few
TGTGCCAGCAGATTCCGCACTGAAGCTTTCTTT CASRFRTEAFF - TRBJ1-1 TRBV6-5 -
TGTGCCAGCAACGACGCGGTTGAAGCTTTCTTT CASNDAVEAFF - TRBJ1-1 TRBV6-5 many
TGTGCCATCAGCTCCGGGACAGGGCGATCACCCCTCCACTTT CAISSGTGRSPLHF TRBD1 TRBJ1-6 TRBV10-3 few
TGTGCCAGCGCTACAGGGGGCGGAGGCTACACCTTC CASATGGGGYTF - TRBJ1-2 TRBV21-1 few
TGTGCCAGCACGACTAGCGGGGGGGCAGAGACCCAGTACTTC CASTTSGGAETQYF TRBD2 TRBJ2-5 TRBV12-3/TRBV12-4 few
TGTGCCAGCAGCGTAAACGCGGACAGCCCCCGGGAGCAGTACTTC CASSVNADSPREQYF - TRBJ2-7 TRBV11-1 few
TGTGCCAGCAGTGATCATAGCACAGATACGCAGTATTTT CASSDHSTDTQYF - TRBJ2-3 TRBV2 -
TGCAGCGTTGAAGGCCAGACAAACTATGGCTACACCTTC CSVEGQTNYGYTF - TRBJ1-2 TRBV29-1 few
TGTGCCAGCAGTTTATTAGCCCCGTGGACAGGGCAAAATGGTCACGAGCAGTACTTC CASSLLAPWTGQNGHEQYF TRBD1 TRBJ2-7 TRBV28 -
TGTGCCAGCAGCTTGAGAGGGGAAGAGACCCAGTACTTC CASSLRGEETQYF - TRBJ2-5 TRBV11-3 -
TGTGCCAGCGCTCGGGGCCCGAGGAGTGATACGCAGTATTTT CASARGPRSDTQYF - TRBJ2-3 TRBV11-1 -
TGCGCCAGCAGTCCCGGGACAGCCTCCTACAATGAGCAGTTCTTC CASSPGTASYNEQFF TRBD1 TRBJ2-1 TRBV5-1 -